This T cell receptor (beta chain) was sequenced during a study of OX40 agonist ivuxolimab in advanced cancers. Overall study context: The mean age was 60 years, ranging from 23 to 79, with about four fifths of participants male.

The study, taken as a whole, reports: Some nonresponders also had low normalized T-cell clonal expansion.

Details on this clone: What it binds is not known.

There are 20 residues in the CDR3. Deletions cut 2 bases from V and 2 bases from J, with 22 bases between. Germline values: CDR1 SGHVS, CDR2 FQNEAQ. The table came from immunoSEQ multiplex PCR; TCRdb's copy has only in-frame clones and leaves some out. The table shows about 21,000 clones, with about four fifths occurring only once. The rearrangement uses TRBV7-8 and TRBJ2-6, with D possibly TRBD1 on 5 matching bases. The receptor was isolated from an adult with an advanced solid tumor such as melanoma, head and neck, liver or kidney cancer. This material consisted of CD4+ or CD8+ T cells sorted from blood, taken in a trial of the OX40 agonist ivuxolimab. CDR3 amino acids: CASSLPLLRTPEPGANVLTF. CDR3 DNA sequence: TGTGCCAGCAGCTTACCCCTTTTACGGACACCCGAGCCTGGGGCCAACGTCCTGACTTTC.